In its sample, the clone carrying this TCR beta chain was seen many times. Antigen unknown. TCR beta CDR3 regions were amplified from RNA. A first-round RT-PCR of the TCR CDR3 used the HTBI primer set. MiXCR was run by TCRdb on the multiplex PCR reads, yielding one entry per CDR3 protein. The repertoire has around 600,000 distinct CDR3 sequences, 15% to 19% of them found once; the top ten carry about 7%. An approximately 10 ml volume of fresh peripheral blood provided the PBMCs. This entry belongs to a study of T cells in Graves' hyperthyroidism and ophthalmopathy. About the study: Peripheral blood was secured at the point of initial diagnosis, before any treatment.

Notes on the study in general: The model's output predicted ophthalmopathy at a median of around 6.9 months prior to onset. Among clonotypes expanded in thyroid above 0.001, most were also found in blood.

The sequence was obtained from a woman aged 30 to 39 with Graves' hyperthyroidism. Specimen: blood.

The CDR3 sequence is CASSPLDRGFANYGYTF. The CDR3 DNA is TGTGCCAGCAGTCCGTTGGACAGGGGGTTCGCTAACTATGGCTACACCTTC. The chain carries TRBV12-3 or TRBV12-4 and TRBJ1-2; 10 nucleotides match TRBD1. Unmatched junction bases numbered 9, after V lost 5 bases and J lost 0 bases. The CDR3 loop spans 17 amino acids.